Each of the 10 T cell receptor beta chains below was sequenced from the same sample in a study of cytomegalovirus exposure and HLA in healthy donors. The study ran its PCR with 60 Vbeta and 13 Jbeta primers. TCRdb's table, derived via immunoSEQ multiplex PCR, lists solely in-frame clones and lacks some. The data show under 70,000 clones, 70% seen once. The sequencing input was PBMCs. The origin of the receptors is an older woman in good health and CMV-seropositive.

Note on this clone: A read error may account for a junction end that differs from germline. The chain joins TRBV7-2 to TRBJ1-2, with 9 bases matching TRBD1. Germline V lookup: CDR1 SGHTA, CDR2 FQGNSA. This CDR3 is 16 amino acids long. The CDR3 nucleotides are TGTGCCTGCAGCCCAGACAGGGGGATACGAAACTATGGCTACACCTTC. It translates to CACSPDRGIRNYGYTF.

The chain recombines TRBV9 with TRBJ1-3; TRBD1 aligns across 7 bases. Germline V gene sequence: CDR1 SGDLS, CDR2 YYNGEE. The trim removed 4 bases at V and 2 bases at J, leaving 3 bases unmatched. The CDR3 consists of 14 residues. CDR3 sequence reads: CASSTQGAGNTIYF. As DNA, the CDR3 is TGTGCCAGCAGCACCCAGGGGGCTGGAAACACCATATATTTT.

This clone was counted between two and nine times. The chain is built from TRBV18 and TRBJ2-7; 9 bases fit TRBD1. CDR1 KGHSH and CDR2 LQKENI come from the germline V gene. V was pared by 6 bases and J by 5 bases, with 8 bases of the junction left unmatched. The CDR3 runs 14 residues. CDR3 nucleotide sequence: TGTGCCAGCTCCCCTCGGACAGGGGCGGACGAGCAGTACTTC. Its protein product is CASSPRTGADEQYF.

The V and J genes are TRBV15 and TRBJ1-3; no definite D call. Germline CDR1 and CDR2: LNHNV and YYDKDF (reference sequence). V was trimmed by 4 bases and J by 3 bases, leaving 16 bases between them. CDR3 length equals 16 residues. CDR3 in amino acids: CATSTPIGGDGNTIYF. CDR3 nucleotides: TGTGCCACCAGCACTCCAATAGGCGGAGATGGAAACACCATATATTTT.

This rearrangement joins TRBV4-2 to TRBJ2-1; D may be TRBD2 (6 bases). Per germline, CDR1 LGHNA and CDR2 YNFKEQ. CDR3 length equals 18 residues. Deletions cut 4 bases from V and 8 bases from J, with 27 bases between. CDR3 in amino acids: CASSLSSLGGAGGDEQFF. In nucleotides, the CDR3 is TGTGCCAGCAGCCTAAGTTCCTTGGGAGGCGCCGGTGGGGATGAGCAGTTCTTC.

The CDR3 bases are TGTGCCAGCAGCTTCCCCAGGGTCGAGGCTTTCTTT. Amino acid sequence: CASSFPRVEAFF. V and J are TRBV11-2 and TRBJ1-1, with D perhaps matching TRBD1 (5 bases). Trimming left V 3 bases short and J 11 bases short, with 13 bases between. Germline V lookup: CDR1 SGHAT, CDR2 FQNNGV. The CDR3 sequence is 12 residues long. The whole variable domain, filled in from reference TRBV11-2 and TRBJ1-1, reads EAGVAQSPRYKIIEKRQSVAFWCNPISGHATLYWYQQILGQGPKLLIQFQNNGVVDDSQLPKDRFSAERLKGVDSTLKIQPAKLEDSAVYLCASSFPRVEAFFGQGTRLTVV.

The chain has TRBV19 and TRBJ2-1; D is uncertain. The CDR3 totals 14 residues. The V and J ends lost 3 bases and 2 bases respectively, with 8 bases between them. The germline V gene has CDR1 LNHDA and CDR2 SQIVND (reference sequence). CDR3 loop: CASSMAGAYNEQFF. CDR3 coding DNA: TGTGCCAGTAGTATGGCAGGTGCCTACAATGAGCAGTTCTTC.

The V call is TRBV2, the J call TRBJ1-6; TRBD1 matches at 7 bases. Germline V gives CDR1 SNHLY, CDR2 FYNNEI. The CDR3 has 15 amino acids. Trimming took 6 bases from V and 6 from J; bases not matched to a gene: 8. CDR3 loop: CASSAGTDLNSPLHF. CDR3 sequence (DNA): TGTGCCAGCAGCGCCGGGACAGACCTTAATTCACCCCTCCACTTT.

This chain connects TRBV5-1 to TRBJ1-5; D call uncertain. Germline CDR1 reads SGHRS; CDR2 reads YFSETQ. V lost 0 bases, J lost 9 bases, and 13 bases lay in between. The CDR3 is 14 amino acids. CDR3 bases: TGCGCCAGCAGCTTGGACCCTGGTATACTGCCCCAGCATTTT. It specifies CASSLDPGILPQHF.

The chain is built from TRBV7-2 and TRBJ1-5, with 8 bases that match TRBD1. This CDR3 is built from 16 residues. Germline CDR1 SGHTA, CDR2 FQGNSA. The V segment lost 4 bases and the J segment 1 base; nucleotides outside the gene matches: 6. CDR3 DNA sequence: TGTGCCAGCAGCTCCACAGGGGGTTTAAGCAATCAGCCCCAGCATTTT. Protein sequence: CASSSTGGLSNQPQHF. The complete variable domain, with remaining parts taken from reference TRBV7-2 and TRBJ1-5, reads GAGVSQSPSNKVTEKGKDVELRCDPISGHTALYWYRQSLGQGLEFLIYFQGNSAPDKSGLPSDRFSAERTGGSVSTLTIQRTQQEDSAVYLCASSSTGGLSNQPQHFGDGTRLSIL.